This T cell receptor (beta chain) is drawn from a study of CD8 T cells in ankylosing spondylitis. Whole-study findings and limits: One TCR beta motif, made up of 7 or 8 highly homologous variants, appeared characteristic of ankylosing spondylitis blood.

A word on this clonotype: Its antigen is as yet unknown.

TCRdb ran MiXCR on the 5' RACE reads and lists one entry per CDR3 protein. In the table there are 200,000 to 300,000 distinct CDR3 sequences, under 30% of which are singletons. V shed 5 bases, J shed 4 bases, and the junction held 4 bases outside the gene matches. This CDR3 comprises 14 residues. The TCR was taken from a male donor with ankylosing spondylitis or in good health (not recorded which). Sequencing was done on a sample of blood, either unsorted or a sorted T cell fraction (not recorded which). The chain links TRBV12-3 or TRBV12-4 to TRBJ2-2; TRBD2 aligns across 7 bases. CDR3 region: CASSKASGTGELFF. The CDR3 region has the DNA TGTGCCAGCAGTAAAGCTAGCGGCACCGGGGAGCTGTTTTTT.